Following are 3 T cell receptor beta chains from one sample sequenced in a study of OX40 agonist ivuxolimab in advanced cancers. Generated by immunoSEQ multiplex PCR, the TCRdb table keeps only in-frame clones and is missing some. The data contain about 21,000 clones, roughly 85% of them singletons. This specimen was CD4+ or CD8+ T cells sorted from blood, taken in a trial of the OX40 agonist ivuxolimab. The receptors derive from an adult with an advanced solid tumor such as melanoma, head and neck, liver or kidney cancer.

Notes on this clone: In the same sample, other DNA sequences code for this CDR3. This rearrangement joins TRBV4-3 to TRBJ1-6; possible D gene TRBD1, 5 bases. Germline V gene sequence: CDR1 LGHNA, CDR2 YSLEER. The CDR3 length is 17 residues. The V and J ends lost 0 bases and 0 bases respectively, with 9 bases between them. The CDR3 spells CASSQDPGSSYNSPLHF. For the CDR3, the DNA is TGCGCCAGCAGCCAAGACCCAGGGAGCTCCTATAATTCACCCCTCCACTTT.

The V gene is TRBV7-6, the J gene TRBJ2-5; possibly TRBD2 for D (6 bases). Germline loops: CDR1 SGHVS, CDR2 FNYEAQ. The CDR3 contains 16 residues. V was shortened by 2 bases and J by 3 bases, with 16 bases between the two germline ends. Here the CDR3 DNA reads TGTGCCAGCAGCTTAACCCTAGGGAGGCGAGAAGAGACCCAGTACTTC. Translation gives CASSLTLGRREETQYF.

The chain joins TRBV5-6 to TRBJ2-1, with D perhaps being TRBD1 or TRBD2 (5 bases each). The CDR3 has 15 residues. V was pared by 0 bases and J by 1 base, with 8 bases between. The germline gives CDR1 SGHDT, CDR2 YYEEEE. CDR3 sequence: CASSLGGSSYNEQFF. CDR3 DNA sequence: TGTGCCAGCAGCTTGGGGGGGTCATCCTACAATGAGCAGTTCTTC.